The clone carrying this T cell receptor (beta chain) was seen many times. Its matching antigen is unknown. This entry comes from a study of regulatory T cells in long-lasting Graves disease. Whole-study results and caveats: There was favoring of TRBV28, TRBJ1-2 and TRBJ2-5 in persistent disease. Among the persistent patients, 2,500 to 3,000 public clonotypes were shared, more than the roughly 970 shared among new patients. TCR diversity was lower in persistent than newly diagnosed Graves' disease.

Construction of TCR beta libraries relied on iRepertoire HTBI primers and on Arm-PCR targeting CDR3 regions. From the multiplex PCR reads, TCRdb called clonotypes with MiXCR, one entry per CDR3 protein. Here the sample spans roughly 500,000 distinct CDR3 sequences, less than 25% being singletons. CDR1 MGHDK and CDR2 SYGVNS come from the germline V gene. This CDR3 has 15 residues. With V trimmed by 6 bases and J by 4 bases, 6 bases remained unmatched. The time point denotes: persistent/refractory GD, antithyroid drugs over 5 years with positive TRAb. After RNA was extracted from PBMCs, the TCR library was made from it. Roughly 10-milliliter peripheral blood samples went into EDTA tubes.

Here the sequenced sample was peripheral blood mononuclear cells (PBMCs), taken when the disease was refractory, from a patient treated with antithyroid drugs. The TCR was taken from a female donor with Graves disease. V is TRBV25-1 and J is TRBJ2-5; TRBD2 matches at 12 bases. The CDR3 is CASSALAGGPETQYF. CDR3 DNA: TGTGCCAGCAGCGCTCTAGCGGGAGGGCCAGAGACCCAGTACTTC.